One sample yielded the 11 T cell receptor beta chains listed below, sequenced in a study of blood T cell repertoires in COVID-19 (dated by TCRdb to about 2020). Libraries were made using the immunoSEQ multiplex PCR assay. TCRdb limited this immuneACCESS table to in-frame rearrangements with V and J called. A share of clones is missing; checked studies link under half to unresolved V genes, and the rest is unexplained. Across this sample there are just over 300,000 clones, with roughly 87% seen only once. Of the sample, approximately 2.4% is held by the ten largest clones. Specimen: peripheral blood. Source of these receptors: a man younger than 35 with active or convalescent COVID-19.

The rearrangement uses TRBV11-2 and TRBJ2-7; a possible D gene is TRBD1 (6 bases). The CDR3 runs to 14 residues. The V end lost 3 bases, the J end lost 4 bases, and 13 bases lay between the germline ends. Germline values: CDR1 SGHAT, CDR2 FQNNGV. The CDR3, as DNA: TGTGCCAGCAGCTTTTCGGACAGCTTTTACGAGCAGTACTTC. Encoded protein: CASSFSDSFYEQYF.

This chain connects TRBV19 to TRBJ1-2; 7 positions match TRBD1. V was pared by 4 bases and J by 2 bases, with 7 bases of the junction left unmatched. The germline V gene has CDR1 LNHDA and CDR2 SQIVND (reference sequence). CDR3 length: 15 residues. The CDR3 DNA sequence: TGTGCCAGTAGTAGCCCGGGACAGACGAACTATGGCTACACCTTC. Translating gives CASSSPGQTNYGYTF.

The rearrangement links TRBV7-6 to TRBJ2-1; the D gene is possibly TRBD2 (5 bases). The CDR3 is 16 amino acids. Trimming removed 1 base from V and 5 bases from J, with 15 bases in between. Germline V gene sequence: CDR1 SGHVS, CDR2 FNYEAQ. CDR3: CASSLEGGGRNNEQFF. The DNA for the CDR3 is TGTGCCAGCAGCTTAGAGGGTGGCGGGCGTAACAATGAGCAGTTCTTC.

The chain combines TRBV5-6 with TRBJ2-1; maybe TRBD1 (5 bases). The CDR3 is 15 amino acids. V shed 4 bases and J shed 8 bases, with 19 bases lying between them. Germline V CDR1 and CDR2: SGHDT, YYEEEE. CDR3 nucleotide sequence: TGTGCCAGCAGCACGACAGAAAGACCCTCCCATGAGCAGTTCTTC. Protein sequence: CASSTTERPSHEQFF.

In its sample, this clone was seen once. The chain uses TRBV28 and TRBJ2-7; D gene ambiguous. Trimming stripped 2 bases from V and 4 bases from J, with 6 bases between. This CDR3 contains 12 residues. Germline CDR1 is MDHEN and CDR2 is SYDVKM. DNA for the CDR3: TGTGCCAGCAGTTTAAGCCGGTACGAGCAGTACTTC. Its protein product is CASSLSRYEQYF. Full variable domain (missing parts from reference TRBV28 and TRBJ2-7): DVKVTQSSRYLVKRTGEKVFLECVQDMDHENMFWYRQDPGLGLRLIYFSYDVKMKEKGDIPEGYSVSREKKERFSLILESASTNQTSMYLCASSLSRYEQYFGPGTRLTVT.

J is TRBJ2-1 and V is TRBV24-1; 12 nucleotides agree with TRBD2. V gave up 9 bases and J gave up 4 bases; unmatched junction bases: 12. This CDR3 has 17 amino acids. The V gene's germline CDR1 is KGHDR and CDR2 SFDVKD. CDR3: CATSRASGRDRYNEQFF. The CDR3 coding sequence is TGTGCCACCTCGAGGGCTAGCGGGAGGGATAGGTACAATGAGCAGTTCTTC.

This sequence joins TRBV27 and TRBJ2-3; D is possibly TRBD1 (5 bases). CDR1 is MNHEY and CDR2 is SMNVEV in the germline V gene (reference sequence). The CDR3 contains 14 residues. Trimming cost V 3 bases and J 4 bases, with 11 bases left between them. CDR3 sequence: CASSLGLGPDTQYF. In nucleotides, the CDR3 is TGTGCCAGCAGTTTGGGGCTAGGTCCAGATACGCAGTATTTT.

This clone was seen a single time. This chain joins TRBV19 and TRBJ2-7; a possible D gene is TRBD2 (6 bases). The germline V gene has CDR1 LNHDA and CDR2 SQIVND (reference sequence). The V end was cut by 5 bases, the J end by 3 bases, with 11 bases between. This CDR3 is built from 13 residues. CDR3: CASSPEGRYEQYF. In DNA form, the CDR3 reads TGTGCCAGTAGTCCGGAGGGCCGCTACGAGCAGTACTTC.

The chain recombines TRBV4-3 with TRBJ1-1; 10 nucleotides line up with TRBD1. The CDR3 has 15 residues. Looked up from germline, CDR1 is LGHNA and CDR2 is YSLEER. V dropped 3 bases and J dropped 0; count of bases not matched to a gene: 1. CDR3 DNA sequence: TGCGCCAGCAGCCAGGACAGGGGGATGAACACTGAAGCTTTCTTT. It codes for CASSQDRGMNTEAFF.

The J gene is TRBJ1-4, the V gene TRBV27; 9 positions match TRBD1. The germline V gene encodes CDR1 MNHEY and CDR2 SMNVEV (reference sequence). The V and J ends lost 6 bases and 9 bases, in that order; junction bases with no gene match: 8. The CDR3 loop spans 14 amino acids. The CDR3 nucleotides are TGTGCCAGCAGACCGGGACAGGGCCCCCAAAAACTGTTTTTT. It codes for CASRPGQGPQKLFF.

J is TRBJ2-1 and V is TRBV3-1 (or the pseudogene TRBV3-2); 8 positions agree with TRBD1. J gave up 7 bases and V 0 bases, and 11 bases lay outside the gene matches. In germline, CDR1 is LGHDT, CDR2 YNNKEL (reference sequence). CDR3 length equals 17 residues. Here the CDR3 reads CASSQDPRQGRTNEQFF. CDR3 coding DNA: TGTGCCAGCAGCCAAGACCCAAGACAGGGGAGGACAAATGAGCAGTTCTTC.